Below, one T cell receptor beta chain is given with its context. This record comes from a study of T cells after yellow fever vaccination. TCRdb redid the calling of the 5' RACE reads with MiXCR, one entry per CDR3 protein. The sample includes 300,000 to 400,000 distinct CDR3 sequences, approximately 11% seen only once; the top ten take 3.3%. This CDR3 spans 15 amino acids. The germline V gene encodes CDR1 SGHRS and CDR2 YFSETQ. The ends lost 2 bases at V and 4 bases at J; junction bases unmatched: 8. Sequenced here: CD4+ T cells sorted from PBMCs, sampled 45 days after the yellow fever booster vaccination. This chain connects TRBV5-1 to TRBJ2-5; 7 bases are shared with TRBD1. The sequence came from a man between 18 and 29 years old who received the YFV17D yellow fever vaccine. CDR3 amino acids: CASSFGANRGETQYF. The CDR3 DNA reads as TGCGCCAGCAGCTTTGGGGCCAACAGGGGAGAGACCCAGTACTTC.